These T cell receptor beta chains were read from a single sample in a study of shared clonotypes between healthy human individuals. This table comes from immunoSEQ multiplex PCR, and its TCRdb copy is limited to in-frame clones, with some not included. The sample records 600,000 to 750,000 clones, roughly 87% being singletons. Material: memory CD8+ T cells from PBMCs. The receptors were gathered from a young man in good health. Some clones in this sample may be carry-over from other donors' samples. Each CDR3 is given with its conserved first and last residue. The D gene is left open where the match is weak. Clone sizes are given selectively: once, few, many, or a class where the clone is expanded.

j_gene,d_gene,v_gene,abundance,CDR3aa,CDR3nt
TRBJ2-1,TRBD2,TRBV5-1,-,CASSLVPAGFRNEQFF,TGCGCCAGCAGCTTGGTTCCAGCGGGATTCAGGAATGAGCAGTTCTTC
TRBJ1-1,TRBD1,TRBV19,few,CATKGDRGLTEAFF,TGTGCCACCAAGGGGGACAGGGGGCTGACTGAAGCTTTCTTT
TRBJ1-2,-,TRBV4-2,-,CVSSQKPQGWGRDNGYTF,TGTGTCAGCAGCCAAAAACCCCAAGGATGGGGGCGAGATAATGGCTACACCTTC
TRBJ2-3,-,TRBV6-1,-,CASSRRGPDTQYF,TGTGCCAGCAGTAGAAGGGGCCCAGATACGCAGTATTTT
TRBJ2-7,-,TRBV21-1,-,CASSRPRASGSPEEGALTYEQYF,TGTGCCAGCAGCCGCCCAAGGGCTAGCGGGAGCCCCGAGGAAGGGGCCCTTACCTACGAGCAGTACTTC
TRBJ2-7,-,TRBV6-1,-,CASRQDSFYEQYF,TGTGCCAGCAGACAGGACTCTTTCTACGAGCAGTACTTC
TRBJ2-2,-,TRBV5-1,-,CASSLHTGELFF,TGCGCCAGCAGCTTACACACCGGGGAGCTGTTTTTT
TRBJ2-4,-,TRBV11-2,-,CASSLDFRGLVDIQYF,TGTGCCAGCAGCTTAGATTTTAGAGGGTTGGTAGACATTCAGTACTTC
TRBJ2-1,-,TRBV9,-,CASSVVIDEQFF,TGTGCCAGCAGCGTAGTGATTGATGAGCAGTTCTTC
TRBJ2-7,-,TRBV6-5,-,CASSYTRPATDEQYF,TGTGCCAGCAGTTACACCAGGCCGGCTACCGACGAGCAGTACTTC